What follows is one TCR beta chain and its context. The sample is drawn from a study of CD8 T cells in Susac syndrome. Germline V lookup: CDR1 LNHDA, CDR2 SQIVND (reference sequence). V dropped 3 bases and J dropped 4 bases, with 13 bases sitting between them. The CDR3 consists of 14 residues. RNA amounts of about 0.5 to 1 ug underwent reverse transcription with random hexamers. One entry per CDR3 protein results from TCRdb running MiXCR on the immunoSEQ multiplex PCR reads. The table includes about 130,000 distinct CDR3 sequences, 90% to 95% detected once. The specimen sequenced was CD4+ T cells from PBMCs. The chain couples TRBV19 to TRBJ2-7; tentatively, D is TRBD2 (7 bases). This clonotype originated in a human donor in good health. Here the CDR3 DNA reads TGTGCCAGTAGTATGGGGGGGGCGTGGTACGAGCAGTACTTC. Translation gives CASSMGGAWYEQYF.